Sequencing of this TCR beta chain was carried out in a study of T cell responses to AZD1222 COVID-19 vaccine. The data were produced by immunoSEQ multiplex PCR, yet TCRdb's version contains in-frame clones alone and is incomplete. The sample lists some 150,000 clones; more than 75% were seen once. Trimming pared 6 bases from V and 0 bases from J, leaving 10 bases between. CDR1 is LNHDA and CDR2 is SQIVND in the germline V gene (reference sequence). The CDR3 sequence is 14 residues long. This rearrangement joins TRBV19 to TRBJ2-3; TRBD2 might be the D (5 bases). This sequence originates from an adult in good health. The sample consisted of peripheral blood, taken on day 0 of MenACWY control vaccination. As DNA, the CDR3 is TGTGCCAGTAGCACTAGTATTAGCACAGATACGCAGTATTTT. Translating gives CASSTSISTDTQYF.